The T cell receptor beta chain described here comes from a study of response to subunit inactivated influenza vaccine. Study-wide findings and caveats: Authors suggested seasonal influenza vaccinations each recruit few new T cells.

To note about this clonotype: Antigen: not known.

This CDR3 comprises 14 residues. V dropped 6 bases and J dropped 4; count of bases not matched to a gene: 3. TCRdb processed the RT-PCR reads anew with MiXCR; each CDR3 protein has one entry. The sample shows under 850,000 distinct CDR3 sequences, about a fifth of them seen only once. The sample was PBMCs from blood, taken about 5 days after vaccination. The chain joins TRBV12-3 or TRBV12-4 to TRBJ2-3, with 11 bases fitting TRBD2. The clonotype was recovered from a man aged 50-59 years who received an inactivated influenza vaccine. The CDR3 loop is CASRTGLAADTQYF. For the CDR3, the DNA is TGTGCCAGCAGGACGGGACTAGCGGCAGATACGCAGTATTTT.